The T cell receptor beta chain under discussion was sequenced for a study of blood T cell repertoires in COVID-19. Study summary: PBMCs, B-cell-depleted T cells, or T cells were the source of the cDNA or gDNA that made up the material.

Cohort assignment relied on participant-reported clinical history. Sequenced by immunoSEQ multiplex PCR; TCRdb stores in-frame clones only, minus some. The table includes more than 300,000 clones, roughly nine tenths detected once. The sequencing sample was made of PBMCs or T cells enriched from blood (not recorded which). The receptor's source is a middle-aged woman who had been exposed to COVID-19.

This CDR3 reads CASSSGQGALADTQYF. In DNA form, the CDR3 reads TGCGCCAGCAGCTCGGGACAGGGGGCGCTGGCAGATACGCAGTATTTT. This chain joins TRBV5-1 and TRBJ2-3, with 12 nucleotides matching TRBD1. Trimming cost V 3 bases and J 4 bases; bases outside gene matches: 6. Per the germline V gene, CDR1 is SGHRS and CDR2 is YFSETQ. This CDR3 is built from 16 residues.